This TCR beta chain was found in a study of blood T cell repertoires in COVID-19. Across the study: T cells, B-cell-depleted T cells, or PBMCs provided the cDNA or gDNA that served as material.

This table comes from immunoSEQ multiplex PCR, and its TCRdb copy is limited to in-frame clones, with some not included. The sample shows roughly 61,000 clones, 70% to 75% of them seen only once. This CDR3 contains 15 residues. V shed 4 bases and J shed 5 bases, with 16 bases lying between them. The germline V gene encodes CDR1 SGHRS and CDR2 YFSETQ. The V call is TRBV5-1, the J call TRBJ2-1, with D tentatively TRBD2 (5 bases). Material: peripheral blood. This sequence originates from a woman in her 70s with acute or convalescent COVID-19. The CDR3 region has the DNA TGCGCCAGCAGCCCTTTTCGGAGGATCGACAATGAGCAGTTCTTC. Translating gives CASSPFRRIDNEQFF.